This T cell receptor (beta chain) was sequenced in a study of OX40 agonist ivuxolimab in advanced cancers. Study-level information: Across the patients, intravenous ivuxolimab was delivered every 2 weeks at 0.01 to 10 mg/kg. The eligibility criteria allowed prior anti-PD-1, anti-PD-L1 or anti-CTLA-4 therapy, and 40% had some. Dose-escalation cases comprised hepatocellular carcinoma, melanoma, renal cell or head and neck cancer.

Notes on the study in general: CD4+ and CD8+ T cells in blood underwent clonal expansion by week 6 at 0.1 to 3.0 mg/kg.

Assay: immunoSEQ multiplex PCR; the TCRdb copy retains only in-frame clones and omits some. The table has about 90,000 clones, about 87% seen once. In regard to this clone: The target antigen is unknown.

Trimming pared 3 bases from V and 2 bases from J, leaving 9 bases between. CDR1 and CDR2 (germline): SQVTM, ANQGSEA. This CDR3 has 13 residues. The sequencing used CD4+ or CD8+ T cells sorted from blood, collected in a trial of the OX40 agonist ivuxolimab. The chain has TRBV29-1 and TRBJ2-3; D call uncertain. The source of this sequence is an adult with an advanced solid tumor such as melanoma, head and neck, liver or kidney cancer. DNA for the CDR3: TGCAGCGTTGATCAGGTCTCCACAGATACGCAGTATTTT. Its translation: CSVDQVSTDTQYF.